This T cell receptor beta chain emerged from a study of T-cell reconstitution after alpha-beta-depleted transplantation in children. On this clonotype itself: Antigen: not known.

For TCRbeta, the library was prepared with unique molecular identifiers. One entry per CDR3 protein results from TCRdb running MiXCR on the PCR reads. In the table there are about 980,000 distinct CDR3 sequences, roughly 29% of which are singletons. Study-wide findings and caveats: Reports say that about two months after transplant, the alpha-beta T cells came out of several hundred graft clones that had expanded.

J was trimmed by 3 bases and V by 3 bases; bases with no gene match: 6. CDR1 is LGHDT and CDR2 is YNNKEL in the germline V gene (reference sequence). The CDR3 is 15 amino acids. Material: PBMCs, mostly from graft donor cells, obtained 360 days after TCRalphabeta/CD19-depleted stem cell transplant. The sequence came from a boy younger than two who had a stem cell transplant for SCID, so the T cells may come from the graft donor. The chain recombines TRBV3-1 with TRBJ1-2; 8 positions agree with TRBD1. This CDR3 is CASSHGQGVDYGYTF. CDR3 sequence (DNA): TGTGCCAGCAGCCACGGACAGGGCGTAGACTATGGCTACACCTTC.